This T cell receptor beta chain was captured in a study of cytomegalovirus exposure and HLA in healthy donors. Overall study context: One earlier analysis, a look at 150 million to 200 million T cells, found some 120 million unique TCR beta sequences. Regarding the study as a whole: A later analysis reportedly found that, within productive TCRs, an Asian-associated ancestry cluster had fewer N-insertions than the mean observed across the approximately 670 donors. Links to common viral pathogens appeared, in a later analysis, for several of the most significant clusters. Three CMV-associated chains were confirmed in vitro to be specific for CMV antigens.

To note about this clone: The antigen is unknown.

PCR amplification relied on 60 Vbeta primers (plus 13 Jbeta primers). The table came from immunoSEQ multiplex PCR; TCRdb's copy has only in-frame clones and leaves some out. The table counts about 87,000 clones; approximately 15% lies in the top ten. This CDR3 region has 12 residues. Germline V gene data show CDR1 as MNHEY and CDR2 as SMNVEV (reference sequence). Trimming took 11 bases from V and 7 from J, leaving 17 bases between them. Input material: PBMCs. The receptor was isolated from a man aged 50 or older in good health and CMV-seropositive. V usage is TRBV27 and J usage is TRBJ1-2; weak D call: TRBD1 (6 bases). The CDR3 protein is CAVGRGAGGYTF. The CDR3, as DNA: TGTGCCGTAGGACGGGGGGCGGGTGGCTACACCTTC.